These 23 T cell receptor beta chains were sequenced from one sample in a study of T cell changes during pregnancy in multiple sclerosis. Data came from immunoSEQ multiplex PCR; TCRdb stores just in-frame clones and leaves some out. The sample consists of tens of thousands of clones, roughly 90% of them appearing once. This sample comprised peripheral blood, obtained before pregnancy. These receptors were collected from a female donor with multiple sclerosis, enrolled in a pregnancy study.

CDR3 region: CASSGLGQGYGYGYTF. The CDR3 nucleotides read TGTGCCAGCAGTGGGTTGGGACAGGGGTATGGCTATGGCTACACCTTC. The V gene is TRBV25-1, the J gene TRBJ1-2, with 10 bases identical to TRBD1. The CDR3 runs to 16 residues. Germline values: CDR1 MGHDK, CDR2 SYGVNS. V dropped 4 bases and J dropped 4; count of bases not matched to a gene: 9.

This chain joins TRBV7-9 and TRBJ1-2; 9 bases align to TRBD1. Trimming cost V 1 base and J 5 bases; bases outside gene matches: 2. The CDR3 covers 14 residues. Germline V CDR1 and CDR2: SEHNR, FQNEAQ (reference sequence). CDR3 coding DNA: TGTGCCAGCAGCTTAGTCGGACAGGGGTATGGCTACACCTTC. Its translation is CASSLVGQGYGYTF.

This chain links TRBV4-3 with TRBJ2-3; D unclear. The CDR3 runs to 16 residues. Germline loops: CDR1 LGHNA, CDR2 YSLEER. V lost 4 bases and J lost 2, with 16 bases in between. CDR3 in amino acids: CASSPLLNKPTDTQYF. In DNA, the CDR3 is TGCGCCAGCAGCCCCCTCCTAAATAAACCCACAGATACGCAGTATTTT.

The chain is built from TRBV7-2 and TRBJ1-1; D not resolved. Trimming removed 1 base at V and 5 bases at J, with 17 bases between. The CDR3 contains 16 residues. Looked up from germline, CDR1 is SGHTA and CDR2 is FQGNSA. This chain's CDR3 is CASSLGVGVVRTEAFF. The DNA for the CDR3 is TGTGCCAGCAGCTTAGGGGTTGGAGTTGTGAGGACTGAAGCTTTCTTT.

The gene calls are TRBV9 and TRBJ2-2, with TRBD1 matching 9 bases. The CDR3 loop spans 15 amino acids. Germline CDR1 SGDLS, CDR2 YYNGEE. V shed 3 bases and J 2 bases; nucleotides not matched to a gene: 2. DNA for the CDR3: TGTGCCAGCAGCGCACAGGGGGCCAACACCGGGGAGCTGTTTTTT. Translating it yields CASSAQGANTGELFF. The whole variable domain, remainder taken from reference TRBV9 and TRBJ2-2, is DSGVTQTPKHLITATGQRVTLRCSPRSGDLSVYWYQQSLDQGLQFLIQYYNGEERAKGNILERFSAQQFPDLHSELNLSSLELGDSALYFCASSAQGANTGELFFGEGSRLTVL.

The chain has TRBV7-6 and TRBJ2-1, with 7 bases identical to TRBD1. Germline CDR1 is SGHVS and CDR2 is FNYEAQ. J lost 7 bases, V lost 3 bases, and 3 bases had no gene match. The CDR3 spans 13 residues. CDR3 DNA sequence: TGTGCCAGCAGCTTGGCACAGGGGAATGAGCAGTTCTTC. This translates into CASSLAQGNEQFF.

The chain is built from TRBV27 and TRBJ1-2; maybe TRBD1 (6 bases). V was cut by 6 bases and J by 7 bases, with 18 bases left in between. This CDR3 is 14 amino acids long. Germline V CDR1 and CDR2: MNHEY, SMNVEV (reference sequence). CDR3 nucleotide sequence: TGTGCCAGCAGCGTCGGACAGCCAACTTTTGGCTACACCTTC. It yields the protein CASSVGQPTFGYTF.

This chain links TRBV2 with TRBJ1-4; D remains unclear. Trimming removed 7 bases at V and 14 bases at J, with 17 bases between. CDR1 and CDR2 (germline): SNHLY, FYNNEI. The CDR3 is 12 residues long. The CDR3 here is CASTRSILILFF. The CDR3 region has the DNA TGTGCCAGCACAAGGAGCATATTAATCCTGTTTTTT.

This chain connects TRBV5-6 to TRBJ2-4, with D hard to call. Germline lookup yields CDR1 SGHDT and CDR2 YYEEEE. The germline V and J ends were trimmed by 4 bases and 0 bases, with 11 bases remaining between them. The length of the CDR3 is 15 residues. For the CDR3, the DNA is TGTGCCAGCAGCCTTTTTATTAGAGCCAAAAACATTCAGTACTTC. Translated: CASSLFIRAKNIQYF.

J is TRBJ2-1 and V is TRBV6-5; 8 bases are shared with TRBD2. Germline-derived CDR1 and CDR2 are MNHEY and SVGAGI. This CDR3 has 14 amino acids. After removal of 4 bases from V and 8 bases from J, the junction contained 7 bases not matched to a gene. The DNA for the CDR3 is TGTGCCAGCAGTTCCGGGGGGGCCACGGATGAGCAGTTCTTC. Its translation is CASSSGGATDEQFF.

The chain employs TRBV6-1 and TRBJ2-1; 10 bases are shared with TRBD2. The CDR3 length is 15 residues. The junction had 7 bases not matched to a gene; V was cut back by 8 bases and J by 3 bases. Germline CDR1 is MNHNS and CDR2 is SASEGT. The CDR3 region has the DNA TGTGCCAGCGGAGACCTAGCGGGGGACTACAATGAGCAGTTCTTC. Protein: CASGDLAGDYNEQFF.

J is TRBJ2-7 and V is TRBV6-5, with a tentative D call TRBD2 (6 bases). Trimming pared 7 bases from V and 6 bases from J, leaving 19 bases between. CDR1 is MNHEY, CDR2 SVGAGI, per germline. The CDR3 consists of 14 residues. CDR3 amino acids: CASTRGLPVGEQYF. The CDR3 nucleotides read TGTGCCAGCACGCGGGGACTCCCCGTAGGCGAGCAGTACTTC.

V and J are TRBV7-9 and TRBJ1-2, with a weak D call TRBD1 (5 bases). V shed 5 bases and J shed 6 bases, with 13 bases lying between them. The V gene's germline CDR1 is SEHNR and CDR2 FQNEAQ (reference sequence). CDR3 length equals 13 residues. This CDR3 reads CASSLEAGHGYTF. As DNA, the CDR3 is TGTGCCAGCAGCCTAGAGGCAGGGCATGGCTACACCTTC.

This rearrangement joins TRBV12-5 to TRBJ1-1; 7 bases match TRBD1. J gave up 8 bases and V 7 bases, and 10 bases lay outside the gene matches. Germline loops: CDR1 LGHNT, CDR2 FRNRAP. This CDR3 region has 13 residues. CDR3 sequence reads: CASEAGVGQEAFF. In DNA, the CDR3 is TGTGCTAGTGAGGCCGGGGTGGGACAGGAAGCTTTCTTT.

The V and J genes are TRBV5-8 and TRBJ1-5; D might be TRBD1 (5 bases). Germline loops: CDR1 SGHTS, CDR2 YDEGEE. The CDR3 totals 14 residues. V dropped 8 bases and J dropped 1 base, with 13 bases sitting between them. CDR3 residues: CASQGYFSNQPQHF. The CDR3 coding sequence is TGTGCCAGTCAGGGATATTTCAGCAATCAGCCCCAGCATTTT.

This sequence joins TRBV16 and TRBJ1-1; 10 bases match TRBD1. The germline gives CDR1 KGHSY, CDR2 FQNENV. The CDR3 contains 16 residues. V lost 0 bases and J lost 10; bases outside the gene matches: 11. The CDR3 DNA reads as TGTGCCAGCAGCCAATCTCCTAGACAGGGGGCAATTAGAGCTTTCTTT. This sequence encodes CASSQSPRQGAIRAFF.

This chain connects TRBV15 to TRBJ2-5; TRBD2 might be the D (5 bases). CDR3 size: 15 residues. Germline values: CDR1 LNHNV, CDR2 YYDKDF (reference sequence). Trimming pared 1 base from V and 5 bases from J, leaving 14 bases between. The CDR3 DNA follows: TGTGCCACCAGCAGAGGGGGAGCGCCTCGGGAGACCCAGTACTTC. Protein product: CATSRGGAPRETQYF.

The chain couples TRBV7-9 to TRBJ2-7, with TRBD1 matching 8 bases. The germline V gene encodes CDR1 SEHNR and CDR2 FQNEAQ (reference sequence). The CDR3 has 14 amino acids. The junction had 6 bases not matched to a gene; V was cut back by 4 bases and J by 4 bases. The CDR3 nucleotides are TGTGCCAGCAGCTCACCCCGACAGGGGTACGAGCAGTACTTC. Translated: CASSSPRQGYEQYF. The full variable domain, its missing parts supplied by reference TRBV7-9 and TRBJ2-7, is DTGVSQNPRHKITKRGQNVTFRCDPISEHNRLYWYRQTLGQGPEFLTYFQNEAQLEKSRLLSDRFSAERPKGSFSTLEIQRTEQGDSAMYLCASSSPRQGYEQYFGPGTRLTVT.

The rearrangement uses TRBV7-9 and TRBJ2-7; D is undetermined. The CDR3 spans 10 residues. Germline-derived CDR1 and CDR2 are SEHNR and FQNEAQ (reference sequence). CDR3 loop: CPKYENEQYF. CDR3 nucleotides: TGTCCTAAGTACGAGAACGAGCAGTACTTC. Drawing the rest from reference TRBV7-9 and TRBJ2-7, the complete variable domain is DTGVSQNPRHKITKRGQNVTFRCDPISEHNRLYWYRQTLGQGPEFLTYFQNEAQLEKSRLLSDRFSAERPKGSFSTLEIQRTEQGDSAMYLCPKYENEQYFGPGTRLTVT.

This chain uses TRBV30 with TRBJ2-1; D gene uncertain. The CDR3 is 13 residues long. CDR1 is GTSNPN and CDR2 is SVGIG in the germline V gene (reference sequence). V lost 6 bases, J lost 9 bases, and 18 bases lay in between. CDR3: CACKLGGNSEQFF. In DNA form, the CDR3 reads TGTGCCTGTAAATTAGGTGGAAACAGTGAGCAGTTCTTC.

The chain couples TRBV19 to TRBJ1-5, with no clear D. The CDR3 length is 15 residues. Trimming stripped 3 bases from V and 3 bases from J, with 12 bases between. Germline V CDR1 and CDR2: LNHDA, SQIVND (reference sequence). The CDR3 reads CASSMRSLYNQPQHF. CDR3 bases: TGTGCCAGTAGTATGAGGAGTCTTTACAATCAGCCCCAGCATTTT.

The chain has TRBV4-3 and TRBJ2-3; the D gene is possibly TRBD1 (6 bases). The CDR3 is 17 amino acids. The germline CDR1 and CDR2 sequences are LGHNA and YSLEER. Between the trimmed V and J ends, which lost 3 bases and 2 bases, there was a span of 18 bases. The chain's CDR3 is CASSHEPRGFTTDTQYF. In nucleotides, the CDR3 is TGCGCCAGCAGCCACGAGCCGAGGGGGTTTACCACAGATACGCAGTATTTT.

The chain combines TRBV6-5 with TRBJ1-1; no firm D call. In germline, CDR1 is MNHEY, CDR2 SVGAGI. Trimming removed 3 bases at V and 0 bases at J, with 8 bases between. This CDR3 contains 14 residues. CDR3 DNA sequence: TGTGCCAGCAGTTATAAGCTTATGAACACTGAAGCTTTCTTT. Its protein product is CASSYKLMNTEAFF.